This TCR beta chain was obtained from a study of control samples from healthy donors and cancer patients. V lost 6 bases and J lost 8; bases outside the gene matches: 8. The CDR3 loop spans 13 amino acids. Repertoires were generated with immunoSEQ multiplex PCR, while TCRdb's copy carries only in-frame clones and drops some. The table has around 130,000 clones, about 92% seen once; the top ten hold 1.7%. The source of this sequence is a man aged 50-60 years with head and neck cancer. The V call is TRBV12-3 or TRBV12-4, the J call TRBJ1-2; 8 bases are a match to TRBD1. The sequencing sample was made of PBMCs. This CDR3 is CASRITGGEGYTF. The CDR3 region has the DNA TGTGCCAGCAGGATTACAGGGGGGGAGGGCTACACCTTC.